These 19 T cell receptor beta chains share one sample of origin, sequenced in a study of blood T cell repertoires in COVID-19. The table came from immunoSEQ multiplex PCR; TCRdb's copy has only in-frame clones and leaves some out. This sample has about 260,000 clones, with approximately 83% found just once. Sequencing input: peripheral blood. These receptors came from a human donor in a cohort sampled during active COVID-19.

The chain links TRBV6-6 to TRBJ2-1; 12 positions agree with TRBD2. Germline CDR1 reads MNHNY; CDR2 reads SVGAGI (reference sequence). V lost 4 bases, J lost 7 bases, and 5 bases stayed unmatched. The CDR3 covers 15 residues. This CDR3 is CASSSGTSGLNEQFF. DNA of the CDR3: TGTGCCAGCAGTTCCGGGACTAGCGGGCTAAATGAGCAGTTCTTC.

For the CDR3, the DNA is TGTGCCAGCAGTTTTGGGGGGGAATGGGAGACCCAGTACTTC. As protein: CASSFGGEWETQYF. The chain uses TRBV27 and TRBJ2-5; 7 bases align to TRBD2. The CDR3 runs 14 residues. J was trimmed by 5 bases and V by 3 bases; bases with no gene match: 6. Germline CDR1 is MNHEY and CDR2 is SMNVEV (reference sequence).

This clone was seen more than once but under ten times. V and J are TRBV24-1 and TRBJ2-3; tentatively, D is TRBD1 (5 bases). Trimming cost V 4 bases and J 5 bases, with 18 bases left between them. The CDR3 is 16 amino acids. The V gene's germline CDR1 is KGHDR and CDR2 SFDVKD. The CDR3 reads CATSDPSPDKLDTQYF. The CDR3 coding sequence is TGTGCCACCAGTGACCCCTCCCCGGACAAACTAGATACGCAGTATTTT.

The chain couples TRBV28 to TRBJ2-3; D might be TRBD2 (5 bases). CDR1 and CDR2 from the germline V gene are MDHEN and SYDVKM. The CDR3 is 13 amino acids. V was shortened by 7 bases and J by 3 bases, with 11 bases between the two germline ends. CDR3 coding DNA: TGTGCCAGCACGCCCGGAGGAACAGATACGCAGTATTTT. As protein: CASTPGGTDTQYF. Based on the CDR3 plus reference TRBV28 and TRBJ2-3, the full variable domain is DVKVTQSSRYLVKRTGEKVFLECVQDMDHENMFWYRQDPGLGLRLIYFSYDVKMKEKGDIPEGYSVSREKKERFSLILESASTNQTSMYLCASTPGGTDTQYFGPGTRLTVL.

The V gene is TRBV27, the J gene TRBJ2-5; 8 bases match TRBD1. CDR1 and CDR2 (germline): MNHEY, SMNVEV (reference sequence). This CDR3 is 15 amino acids long. The junction had 12 bases not matched to a gene; V was cut back by 10 bases and J by 2 bases. The DNA for the CDR3 is TGTGCCAACGCGAGGGACAGGCACTCGCAAGAGACCCAGTACTTC. Protein: CANARDRHSQETQYF.

This clone was found a few times. This chain joins TRBV24-1 and TRBJ2-1; no clear D gene. This CDR3 contains 16 residues. CDR1 and CDR2 from the germline V gene are KGHDR and SFDVKD. Deletions cut 5 bases from V and 0 bases from J, with 13 bases between. Here the CDR3 reads CATSGNSPASYNEQFF. The DNA for the CDR3 is TGTGCCACCAGTGGTAACAGCCCAGCCTCCTACAATGAGCAGTTCTTC.

This sequence joins TRBV15 and TRBJ1-1; D ambiguous. Trimming pared 4 bases from V and 0 bases from J, leaving 6 bases between. The CDR3 covers 13 residues. In germline, CDR1 is LNHNV, CDR2 YYDKDF (reference sequence). The CDR3 protein is CATSTAVNTEAFF. CDR3 nucleotides: TGTGCCACCAGCACTGCGGTGAACACTGAAGCTTTCTTT.

This chain uses TRBV5-1 with TRBJ2-5, with 9 bases lining up with TRBD2. This CDR3 comprises 17 residues. J was trimmed by 2 bases and V by 1 base; bases with no gene match: 9. Germline-derived CDR1 and CDR2 are SGHRS and YFSETQ. CDR3 sequence reads: CASSLRVGSGSQETQYF. In nucleotides, the CDR3 is TGCGCCAGCAGCTTGAGAGTGGGTAGCGGGAGTCAAGAGACCCAGTACTTC.

The V and J genes are TRBV18 and TRBJ1-4; D is possibly TRBD1 (6 bases). The CDR3 is made up of 15 amino acids. The V end was cut by 4 bases, the J end by 1 base, with 10 bases between. Germline CDR1 reads KGHSH; CDR2 reads LQKENI. As DNA, the CDR3 is TGTGCCAGCTCACAGGACAGTGTAACTAATGAAAAACTGTTTTTT. Its protein product is CASSQDSVTNEKLFF.

V and J are TRBV2 and TRBJ2-3; TRBD2 agrees at 8 bases. After removal of 11 bases from V and 3 bases from J, the junction contained 7 bases not matched to a gene. This CDR3 region has 13 residues. Germline assignment: CDR1 SNHLY and CDR2 FYNNEI. CDR3 sequence: CACERERTDTQYF. As DNA, the CDR3 is TGTGCCTGCGAGCGGGAGCGGACAGATACGCAGTATTTT.

The J gene is TRBJ2-1, the V gene TRBV3-1 (or the pseudogene TRBV3-2); 9 nucleotides line up with TRBD2. Germline assignment: CDR1 LGHDT and CDR2 YNNKEL (reference sequence). Germline trimming cut 1 base from V and 5 bases from J; bases unmatched to any gene: 3. The CDR3 length is 15 residues. CDR3 amino acids: CASSQGLADHNEQFF. The CDR3 DNA reads as TGTGCCAGCAGCCAAGGACTAGCGGACCACAATGAGCAGTTCTTC.

The V gene is TRBV13, the J gene TRBJ2-3; 7 bases line up with TRBD2. The CDR3 consists of 16 residues. The V segment lost 5 bases and the J segment 0 bases; nucleotides outside the gene matches: 8. The germline V gene has CDR1 PRHDT and CDR2 FYEKMQ (reference sequence). The CDR3 is CASSPSGAGSTDTQYF. For the CDR3, the DNA is TGTGCCAGCAGCCCCTCGGGAGCGGGAAGCACAGATACGCAGTATTTT. Drawing the rest from reference TRBV13 and TRBJ2-3, the complete variable domain is AAGVIQSPRHLIKEKRETATLKCYPIPRHDTVYWYQQGPGQDPQFLISFYEKMQSDKGSIPDRFSAQQFSDYHSELNMSSLELGDSALYFCASSPSGAGSTDTQYFGPGTRLTVL.

The genes are TRBV4-1 and TRBJ2-1; no reliable D call. CDR3 length equals 15 residues. Germline-derived CDR1 and CDR2 are MGHRA and YSYEKL. With 1 base removed from V and 5 bases from J, the gap between germline ends came to 12 bases. The CDR3 spells CASSQVSSANNEQFF. As DNA, the CDR3 is TGCGCCAGCAGCCAAGTTTCCAGCGCCAACAATGAGCAGTTCTTC.

This clone was counted a single time. The rearrangement uses TRBV5-1 and TRBJ1-2; 10 bases map to TRBD1. The CDR3 runs 15 residues. V dropped 2 bases and J dropped 7; count of bases not matched to a gene: 8. The V gene's germline CDR1 is SGHRS and CDR2 YFSETQ. The CDR3 DNA reads TGCGCCAGCAGCTTCTCTGGTGACAGGGGGCTTGGCTACACCTTC. The encoded protein is CASSFSGDRGLGYTF.

The CDR3 DNA sequence: TGCGCCAGCAGGAGGGAAAGCTCCTACGAGCAGTACTTC. It codes for CASRRESSYEQYF. The rearrangement links TRBV5-1 to TRBJ2-7; possible D gene TRBD2, 5 bases. Trimming stripped 5 bases from V and 0 bases from J, with 9 bases between. The CDR3 is 13 amino acids. Germline-derived CDR1 and CDR2 are SGHRS and YFSETQ.

V is TRBV6-5 and J is TRBJ2-1; perhaps TRBD2 as D (5 bases). Germline loops: CDR1 MNHEY, CDR2 SVGAGI. This CDR3 has 15 amino acids. Trimming took 4 bases from V and 4 from J, leaving 14 bases between them. The CDR3 spells CASSLSRTGYNEQFF. The CDR3, as DNA: TGTGCCAGCAGTTTATCCCGGACTGGATACAATGAGCAGTTCTTC.

This chain joins TRBV5-5 and TRBJ1-3, with no clear D. Germline V gene sequence: CDR1 SGHKS, CDR2 YYEKEE (reference sequence). V was pared by 4 bases and J by 6 bases, with 14 bases between. The CDR3 spans 14 residues. The CDR3 protein is CASSPPSGINTIYF. The CDR3 nucleotides read TGTGCCAGCAGCCCCCCCTCGGGGATAAACACCATATATTTT.

The CDR3 region is CASSPSGTNTGELFF. The CDR3 DNA reads as TGCGCCAGCAGCCCCAGCGGAACGAACACCGGGGAGCTGTTTTTT. The chain couples TRBV5-1 to TRBJ2-2; D is perhaps TRBD2 (5 bases). This CDR3 has 15 amino acids. Germline lookup yields CDR1 SGHRS and CDR2 YFSETQ. Deletions cut 4 bases from V and 0 bases from J, with 10 bases between.

The chain carries TRBV23-1 and TRBJ1-5; no clear D. TRBV23-1 is an ORF for which the function is uncertain. This CDR3 region has 16 residues. V dropped 4 bases and J dropped 4 bases, with 17 bases sitting between them. As DNA, the CDR3 is TGCGCCAGCAGTCGCAAACCGGGGAAAATGAATCAGCCCCAGCATTTT. Protein sequence: CASSRKPGKMNQPQHF.